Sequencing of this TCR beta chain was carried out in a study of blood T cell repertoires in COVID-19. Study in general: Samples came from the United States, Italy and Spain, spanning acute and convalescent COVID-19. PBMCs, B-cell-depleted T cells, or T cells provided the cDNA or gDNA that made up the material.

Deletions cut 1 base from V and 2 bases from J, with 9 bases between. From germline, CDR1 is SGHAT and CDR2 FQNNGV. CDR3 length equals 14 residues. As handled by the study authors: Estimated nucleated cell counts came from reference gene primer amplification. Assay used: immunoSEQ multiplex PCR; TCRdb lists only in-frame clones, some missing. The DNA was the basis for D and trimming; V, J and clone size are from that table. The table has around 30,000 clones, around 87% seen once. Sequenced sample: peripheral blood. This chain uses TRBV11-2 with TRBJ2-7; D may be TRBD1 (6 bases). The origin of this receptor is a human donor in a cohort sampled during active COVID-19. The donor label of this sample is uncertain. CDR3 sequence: CASSLGGQTYEQYF. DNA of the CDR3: TGTGCCAGCAGCTTAGGTGGACAGACCTACGAGCAGTACTTC.